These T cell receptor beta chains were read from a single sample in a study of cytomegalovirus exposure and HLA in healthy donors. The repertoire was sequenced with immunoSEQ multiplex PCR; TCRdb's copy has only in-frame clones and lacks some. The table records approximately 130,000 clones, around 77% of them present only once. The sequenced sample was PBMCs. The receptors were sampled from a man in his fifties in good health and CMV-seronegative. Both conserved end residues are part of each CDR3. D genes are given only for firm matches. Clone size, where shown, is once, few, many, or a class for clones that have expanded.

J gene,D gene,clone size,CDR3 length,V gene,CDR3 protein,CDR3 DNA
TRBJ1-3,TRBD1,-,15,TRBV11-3,CASSADRGPGNTIYF,TGTGCCAGCAGCGCAGACAGGGGGCCTGGAAACACCATATATTTT
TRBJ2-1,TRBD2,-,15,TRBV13,CASSLLAGDYNEQFF,TGTGCCAGCAGCTTACTAGCGGGAGACTACAATGAGCAGTTCTTC
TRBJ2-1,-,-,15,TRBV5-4,CASSQGGGPDNEQFF,TGTGCCAGCAGTCAAGGGGGAGGGCCCGACAATGAGCAGTTCTTC
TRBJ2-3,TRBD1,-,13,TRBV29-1,CSVDRDRTDTQYF,TGCAGCGTTGATCGGGACAGGACAGATACGCAGTATTTT
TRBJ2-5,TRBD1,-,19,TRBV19,CASSPRGQGRTATQETQYF,TGTGCCAGTAGCCCTCGCGGACAGGGAAGGACCGCCACCCAAGAGACCCAGTACTTC
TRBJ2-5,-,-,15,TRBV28,CASSYPTTGKETQYF,TGTGCCAGCAGTTACCCCACTACAGGGAAAGAGACCCAGTACTTC
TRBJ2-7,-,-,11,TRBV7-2,CASSSAYEQYF,TGTGCCAGCAGCTCGGCCTACGAGCAGTACTTC
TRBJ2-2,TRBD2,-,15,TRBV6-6,CASSAGTSPAGELFF,TGTGCCAGCAGTGCAGGGACTAGCCCCGCCGGGGAGCTGTTTTTT
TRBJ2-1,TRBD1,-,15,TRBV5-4,CASSHNRDRVREQFF,TGTGCCAGCAGCCATAATCGGGACAGGGTACGGGAGCAGTTCTTC
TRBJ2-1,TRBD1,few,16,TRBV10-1,CASSERTGQGVHEQFF,TGCGCCAGCAGTGAGCGGACGGGACAGGGTGTCCATGAGCAGTTCTTC
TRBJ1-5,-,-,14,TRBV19,CASSPPGGRQPQHF,TGTGCCAGTAGTCCCCCGGGGGGACGTCAGCCCCAGCATTTT
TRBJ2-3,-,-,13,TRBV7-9,CASSFLRGDTQYF,TGTGCCAGCAGCTTCTTAAGGGGAGATACGCAGTATTTT
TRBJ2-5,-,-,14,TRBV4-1,CASSQGLVRETQYF,TGCGCCAGCAGCCAAGGACTAGTCAGAGAGACCCAGTACTTC
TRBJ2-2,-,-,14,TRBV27,CASSFTENTGELFF,TGTGCCAGCAGTTTTACAGAGAACACCGGGGAGCTGTTTTTT
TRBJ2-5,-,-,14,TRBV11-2,CASSLAPLQETQYF,TGTGCCAGCAGCCTAGCCCCCCTACAAGAGACCCAGTACTTC
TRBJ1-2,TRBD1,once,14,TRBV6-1,CASMRGQAAGGYTF,TGTGCCAGCATGAGGGGACAGGCCGCGGGTGGCTACACCTTC
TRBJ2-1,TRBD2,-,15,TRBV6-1,CASSAVAGGNNEQFF,TGTGCCAGCAGTGCTGTAGCGGGAGGAAACAATGAGCAGTTCTTC
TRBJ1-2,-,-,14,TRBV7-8,CASSLDPGPYGYTF,TGTGCCAGCAGCTTAGACCCAGGGCCCTATGGCTACACCTTC
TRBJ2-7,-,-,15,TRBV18,CASSPFRSGPYEQYF,TGTGCCAGCTCACCGTTTAGATCAGGGCCCTACGAGCAGTACTTC
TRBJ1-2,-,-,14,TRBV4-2,CASSQGGHSYGYTF,TGTGCCAGCAGCCAAGGCGGGCACAGCTATGGCTACACCTTC
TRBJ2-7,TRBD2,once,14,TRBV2,CASSSSGRTYEQYF,TGTGCCAGCAGTTCTAGCGGGAGGACCTACGAGCAGTACTTC
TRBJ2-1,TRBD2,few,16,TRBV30,CAWSPSGGGRENEQFF,TGTGCCTGGAGTCCCTCGGGAGGAGGCAGGGAAAATGAGCAGTTCTTC
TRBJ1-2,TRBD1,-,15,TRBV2,CASSDWTGTLYGYTF,TGTGCCAGCAGTGATTGGACAGGGACCCTCTATGGCTACACCTTC
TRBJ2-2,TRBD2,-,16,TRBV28,CASRPTSGSRHGELFF,TGTGCCAGCAGACCGACTAGCGGGAGTCGTCACGGGGAGCTGTTTTTT
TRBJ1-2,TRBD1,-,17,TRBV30,CAWSVRPGTGINYGYTF,TGTGCCTGGAGTGTACGACCCGGGACAGGGATTAACTATGGCTACACCTTC
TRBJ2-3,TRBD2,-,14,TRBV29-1,CSVGTSASTDTQYF,TGCAGCGTTGGGACTAGCGCCAGCACAGATACGCAGTATTTT
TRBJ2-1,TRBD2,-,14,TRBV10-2,CASMGGRAGNEQFF,TGCGCCAGCATGGGCGGGAGGGCAGGCAATGAGCAGTTCTTC
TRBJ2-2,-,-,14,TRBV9,CASSVELAPGELFF,TGTGCCAGCAGCGTAGAGTTAGCTCCCGGGGAGCTGTTTTTT
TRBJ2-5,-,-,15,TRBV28,CASSFAAGVQETQYF,TGTGCCAGCAGTTTCGCGGCAGGGGTACAAGAGACCCAGTACTTC
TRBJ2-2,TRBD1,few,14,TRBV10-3,CAIRGTGNTGELFF,TGTGCCATCAGAGGGACAGGGAACACCGGGGAGCTGTTTTTT
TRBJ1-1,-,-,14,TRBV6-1,CACTSGGAGTEAFF,TGTGCCTGTACGTCGGGGGGCGCTGGAACTGAAGCTTTCTTT
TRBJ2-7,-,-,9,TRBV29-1,CSVEYEQYF,TGCAGCGTCGAATACGAGCAGTACTTC
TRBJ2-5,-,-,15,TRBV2,CASSLGTGIQETQYF,TGTGCCAGCAGTTTGGGAACAGGGATCCAAGAGACCCAGTACTTC
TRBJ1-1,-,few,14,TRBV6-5,CASSYSPSNTEAFF,TGTGCCAGCAGTTATTCCCCGAGTAACACTGAAGCTTTCTTT
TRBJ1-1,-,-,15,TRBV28,CASTTIGRQEAEAFF,TGTGCCAGCACCACTATCGGGAGGCAGGAGGCTGAAGCTTTCTTT
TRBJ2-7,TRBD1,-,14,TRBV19,CASSAPGQGYGQYF,TGTGCCAGTAGTGCTCCGGGACAGGGCTACGGGCAGTACTTC
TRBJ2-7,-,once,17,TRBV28,CASRRQAPMRGAYEQYF,TGTGCCAGCCGAAGACAGGCCCCGATGAGGGGCGCCTACGAGCAGTACTTC
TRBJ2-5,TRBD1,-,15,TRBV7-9,CASSMRQGRAETQYF,TGTGCCAGCAGCATGAGACAGGGGCGCGCAGAGACCCAGTACTTC
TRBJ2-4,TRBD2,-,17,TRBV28,CASSHTSGRINKNIQYF,TGTGCCAGCAGCCACACTAGCGGGAGGATCAACAAAAACATTCAGTACTTC
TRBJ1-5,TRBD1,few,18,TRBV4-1,CASSQGLGTGKVAQPQHF,TGCGCCAGCAGCCAAGGTTTAGGGACAGGTAAAGTAGCACAGCCCCAGCATTTT
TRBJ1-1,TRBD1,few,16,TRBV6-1,CASSDRPTGMGTEAFF,TGTGCCAGCAGTGACCGCCCGACAGGGATGGGCACTGAAGCTTTCTTT
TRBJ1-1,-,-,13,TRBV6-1,CASMVRVDTEAFF,TGTGCCAGCATGGTACGGGTGGACACTGAAGCTTTCTTT
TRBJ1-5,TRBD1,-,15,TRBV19,CASRLGQTSNQPQHF,TGTGCCAGTAGGTTGGGACAGACTAGCAATCAGCCCCAGCATTTT
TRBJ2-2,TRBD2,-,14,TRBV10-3,CATLSGAYTGELFF,TGTGCCACCCTGAGCGGGGCTTACACCGGGGAGCTGTTTTTT
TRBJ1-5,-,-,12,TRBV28,CASSLPGQPQHF,TGTGCCAGCAGTTTACCCGGTCAGCCCCAGCATTTT
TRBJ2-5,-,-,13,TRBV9,CASSRDFGETQYF,TGTGCCAGCAGCCGGGACTTCGGAGAGACCCAGTACTTC
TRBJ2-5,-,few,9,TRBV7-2,CASHSQQYF,TGTGCCAGCCATTCTCAGCAGTACTTC
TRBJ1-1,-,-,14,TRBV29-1,CSVGAQGLNTEAFF,TGCAGCGTTGGAGCACAGGGCCTGAACACTGAAGCTTTCTTT